This T cell receptor beta chain originates from a study of blood T cells in healthy people across ages (dated by TCRdb to the mid-2010s). Some background on the complete study: Template switching captured roughly one uniquely barcoded TCR beta cDNA molecule per two T cells in model experiments. To track age-related changes in TCR beta repertoire diversity, the study relied on deep sequencing normalized with unique cDNA molecular identifiers. The donors were divided into four age groups: young (average approximately 17 years), middle-aged (around 41), aged (about 56) and long-lived (roughly 82). To avoid experimental bias, donors of different ages were randomly spread across the sequencing lanes. For two donors (one aged 18 to 30 and one aged 80 or older), the study analyzed two additional independent replicas of 1 million unique cDNA reads from the same blood draw.

The protocol used for the library was 5' RACE. Sequenced using an Illumina HiSeq 2500. A second roughly 7 to 11 cycle PCR used a sample-barcoded 5' primer and a J-beta primer mix. A template-switch 5' adaptor carrying 12 random nucleotides introduced a unique molecular identifier onto each TCR beta cDNA molecule. At least 2.5 million CDR3-containing paired-end reads were obtained from each sample. First-strand cDNA synthesis was performed from all RNA using the Mint cDNA synthesis kit, with priming by a TRBC-specific oligonucleotide. Following uracil-DNA glycosylase treatment, all cDNA underwent a first 18-cycle PCR with the universal primers M1SS and BC2_uni_R. In the authors' own workflow: Each sample was normalized by randomly selecting 1 million high-quality reads, each carrying a distinct molecular identifier. Instead of being binned into consensus sequences, reads that shared molecular identifiers were thrown out. CDR3 identification, clonotype clustering and error correction used MiTCR with a Q25 quality threshold and the strictest error-elimination algorithm. A nonparametric unseen species model with Euler transformation was used to estimate lower-bound total TCR beta diversity. The raw public data were reprocessed by TCRdb itself: fastp quality trimming at Q25, MiXCR clonotype calling, in-frame beta chains only. Rows merge per CDR3 protein into single entries with the most common DNA and genes. Here the V and J calls rest on TCRdb's processing, not on the authors' analysis. For this sample the table gives about 970,000 distinct CDR3 sequences, of which just over 50% were detected only once. Around 21% of the sample lies in the top ten.

Results and caveats for the whole study, not just this receptor: Estimates of total diversity based on one million sequenced T cells were regarded as lower bounds and as underestimates. The long-lived group showed more naive CD4+ T cells, fewer expanded clones and increased TCR diversity than the aged group, suggesting age selection. Observed TCR beta diversity per million T cells fell roughly linearly with age, and a significant reduction was already apparent by age about 36. Because profiling used bulk unsorted PBMCs, naive and antigen-experienced compartments could not be compared conclusively. Because the CMV infection status of the donors was unknown, age-related changes in expanded clonotypes may potentially have been confounded. Observed TCR beta diversity correlated strongly with the percentage of naive T cells measured by flow cytometry.

In the case of this clonotype: It has no known antigen specificity. Compared with germline, one end of the junction differs, possibly owing to a read error.

In the germline V gene (reference sequence), CDR1 corresponds to MNHNY and CDR2 to SVGAGI. The CDR3 runs 17 residues from the cysteine to the phenylalanine. Here the CDR3 DNA is all that survives: 51 bases in frame from base 1. The 35 to 40 donors, aged 6 to 90 years, were systemically healthy Caucasian individuals from Russia. Each donor gave about 10 milliliters of peripheral blood, drawn into EDTA-treated Vacutainer tubes. PBMCs were isolated by Ficoll-Paque density-gradient centrifugation, with at least 7 million obtained per sample. Trizol reagent was used to extract total RNA from the PBMCs, yielding at least 6 micrograms per sample. Naive CD45RAhigh/CD27high T cell percentages were measured by flow cytometry on a PBMC aliquot from every donor.

Sequenced material: blood. The TCR was taken from an older woman in good health. Recombination linked TRBV6-6 to TRBJ1-5; the D region possibly corresponds to TRBD1 (6 bases align). CDR3 region: CASKGPWLGRDNRPQHF. The base sequence is TGTGCCAGCAAGGGCCCGTGGTTGGGGAGGGACAATCGGCCCCAGCATTTT.